The 11 T cell receptor beta chains in this list originate from one sample, sequenced in a study of shared clonotypes between healthy human individuals. Data came from immunoSEQ multiplex PCR; TCRdb stores just in-frame clones and leaves some out. The sample includes 2 million to 2.5 million clones, 80% to 95% of them seen just once. Sequencing was done on a sample of naive CD4+ T cells from PBMCs. Subset defined: CD45RA+ positively selected. The receptor source for this set is a man younger than 35 in good health. Some clones in this sample may be carry-over from other donors' samples.

This clone was detected once. The rearrangement links TRBV28 to TRBJ1-1, with TRBD1 as a possible D gene (5 bases). V shed 6 bases and J shed 4 bases, with 24 bases lying between them. The V gene's germline CDR1 is MDHEN and CDR2 SYDVKM. The CDR3 has 17 amino acids. CDR3 coding DNA: TGTGCCAGCAGGCTCTCTATCCGGAGGGGAGGTGCCACTGAAGCTTTCTTT. Protein: CASRLSIRRGGATEAFF.

The chain carries TRBV18 and TRBJ2-1; D may be TRBD1 or TRBD2 (5 bases each). This CDR3 is built from 15 residues. V was clipped by 4 bases and J by 3 bases, with 13 bases between them. Germline CDR1 is KGHSH and CDR2 is LQKENI. In DNA form, the CDR3 reads TGTGCCAGCTCACAGGACCCTGGGGGCTACAATGAGCAGTTCTTC. Translation gives CASSQDPGGYNEQFF.

The chain is built from TRBV23-1 and TRBJ1-5; tentative D call: TRBD1 (5 bases). TRBV23-1 is classed as an ORF, of uncertain function. This CDR3 is 14 amino acids long. V shed 3 bases and J shed 8 bases, with 14 bases lying between them. This CDR3 is CASSQEPPREPQHF. CDR3 coding DNA: TGCGCCAGCAGTCAGGAGCCCCCCAGGGAGCCCCAGCATTTT.

The CDR3 sequence: CASSLYRGERETQYF. CDR3 nucleotide sequence: TGTGCCAGCAGCTTATACAGGGGGGAACGAGAGACCCAGTACTTC. The V gene is TRBV7-9, the J gene TRBJ2-5, with 8 nucleotides matching TRBD1. The CDR3 runs 15 residues. V gave up 2 bases and J gave up 4 bases; unmatched junction bases: 6. CDR1 SEHNR and CDR2 FQNEAQ come from the germline V gene (reference sequence).

The chain combines TRBV6-5 with TRBJ1-1; D might be TRBD1 (5 bases). CDR1 is MNHEY and CDR2 is SVGAGI in the germline V gene. V was pared by 7 bases and J by 3 bases, with 18 bases between. The CDR3 consists of 15 residues. For the CDR3, the DNA is TGTGCCAGCATCTTAGACTACCAGGGTTACACTGAAGCTTTCTTT. It is translated as CASILDYQGYTEAFF.

Regarding this clone: The sample carries other DNA sequences with the same CDR3. The chain couples TRBV9 to TRBJ2-3; possibly TRBD2 for D (6 bases). Looked up from germline, CDR1 is SGDLS and CDR2 is YYNGEE. This CDR3 region has 16 residues. V was trimmed by 0 bases and J by 0 bases, leaving 11 bases between them. Here the CDR3 DNA reads TGTGCCAGCAGCGTAGGGGGCGGGACTAGCACAGATACGCAGTATTTT. Translating it yields CASSVGGGTSTDTQYF. The entire variable domain, with the rest obtained from reference TRBV9 and TRBJ2-3, is as follows: DSGVTQTPKHLITATGQRVTLRCSPRSGDLSVYWYQQSLDQGLQFLIQYYNGEERAKGNILERFSAQQFPDLHSELNLSSLELGDSALYFCASSVGGGTSTDTQYFGPGTRLTVL.

The genes are TRBV18 and TRBJ1-5; 8 positions agree with TRBD1. Germline V gene lookup returns CDR1 KGHSH and CDR2 LQKENI. There are 15 residues in the CDR3. Losses at the gene ends were 3 bases for V and 7 bases for J; bases not matched to a gene: 8. CDR3 coding DNA: TGTGCCAGCTCACCCCAGGGGGCTGAAGGCCAGCCCCAGCATTTT. Protein: CASSPQGAEGQPQHF.

The chain combines TRBV7-2 with TRBJ2-1, with 8 bases identical to TRBD2. V lost 3 bases, J lost 2 bases, and 9 bases stayed unmatched. Germline V gene sequence: CDR1 SGHTA, CDR2 FQGNSA. This CDR3 spans 17 amino acids. CDR3 sequence: CASSLMTAGAPYNEQFF. DNA for the CDR3: TGTGCCAGCAGCTTGATGACAGCGGGAGCTCCCTACAATGAGCAGTTCTTC.

This clone was seen just once. V gene TRBV14 combines with J gene TRBJ1-2, with 8 positions matching TRBD1. The V gene's germline CDR1 is SGHDN and CDR2 FVKESK. This CDR3 spans 15 amino acids. V shed 5 bases, J shed 2 bases, and the junction held 7 bases outside the gene matches. This chain's CDR3 is CASSYAGTGNYGYTF. CDR3 DNA sequence: TGTGCCAGCAGCTACGCCGGGACAGGAAACTATGGCTACACCTTC.

This chain uses TRBV6-5 with TRBJ1-2; D unresolved. The V end lost 6 bases, the J end lost 4 bases, and 9 bases lay between the germline ends. The CDR3 contains 12 residues. Germline V CDR1 and CDR2: MNHEY, SVGAGI. The CDR3 DNA reads as TGTGCCAGCAGGGATCCCTTCTATGGCTACACCTTC. Its translation is CASRDPFYGYTF.

About this clone: Within the sample, other DNA sequences also encode this same CDR3. This chain links TRBV9 with TRBJ1-2, with 7 bases matching TRBD1. Trimming at V came to 4 bases and at J to 2 bases, leaving 2 bases not matched to a gene. The germline gives CDR1 SGDLS, CDR2 YYNGEE. This CDR3 has 13 amino acids. For the CDR3, the DNA is TGTGCCAGCAGCCGGGACAGCAACTATGGCTACACCTTC. Protein: CASSRDSNYGYTF.